These 10 T cell receptor beta chains originate from one sample sequenced in a study of T-cell reconstitution after alpha-beta-depleted transplantation in children. Unique molecular identifiers were built into the TCRbeta library. TCRdb used MiXCR to reprocess the PCR reads, holding one entry per CDR3 protein. The table has around 380,000 distinct CDR3 sequences, approximately 11% seen once. The source was PBMCs from the stem cell graft donor, collected from the stem cell graft. The source of these receptors is a human donor who donated a stem cell graft to a child with acute myeloid leukemia.

This clonotype was observed at least ten times. The V and J genes are TRBV20-1 and TRBJ2-5, with TRBD1 matching 7 bases. The CDR3 has 12 residues. Germline V gene lookup returns CDR1 DFQATT and CDR2 SNEGSKA (reference sequence). The V and J ends lost 1 base and 7 bases, in that order; junction bases with no gene match: 3. CDR3 in DNA: TGCAGTGCTAGAGGCGACAGGGTGACCCAGTACTTC. As protein: CSARGDRVTQYF.

This clonotype was counted many times. This chain uses TRBV6-2 or TRBV6-3 with TRBJ2-7, with 9 bases lining up with TRBD1. V lost 6 bases to trimming and J lost 3 bases; unmatched junction nucleotides: 15. The CDR3 extends over 17 amino acids. Per germline, CDR1 MNHEY and CDR2 SVGEGT. This CDR3 reads CASRPQASGQGFYEQYF. DNA of the CDR3: TGTGCCAGCAGGCCCCAGGCCTCCGGACAGGGGTTCTACGAGCAGTACTTC.

The rearrangement joins TRBV7-9 to TRBJ2-7; tentatively, D is TRBD1 (6 bases). From germline, CDR1 is SEHNR and CDR2 FQNEAQ (reference sequence). The ends were cut back, 5 bases at V and 1 base at J, with 18 bases in the middle. This CDR3 region has 16 residues. The CDR3 DNA sequence: TGTGCCAGCAGCAACCCCGAGGACAGTCTATCCTACGAGCAGTACTTC. Residues: CASSNPEDSLSYEQYF.

This clonotype was seen at least ten times. The chain combines TRBV20-1 with TRBJ1-2, with 7 bases matching TRBD1. The V segment lost 5 bases and the J segment 3 bases; nucleotides outside the gene matches: 12. Germline values: CDR1 DFQATT, CDR2 SNEGSKA (reference sequence). This CDR3 spans 15 amino acids. CDR3 DNA sequence: TGCAGTGCTCGCACCCGGGACCAGGGGGACTATGGCTACACCTTC. Encoded protein: CSARTRDQGDYGYTF.

Ten or more counts support this clonotype. V usage is TRBV12-3 or TRBV12-4 and J usage is TRBJ1-2, with D tentatively TRBD1 (5 bases). The V and J ends lost 6 bases and 3 bases respectively, with 20 bases between them. CDR3 length equals 16 residues. The CDR3 nucleotides are TGTGCCAGCAGCCAGGCCCCTCAATCGGGGGACTATGGCTACACCTTC. It specifies CASSQAPQSGDYGYTF.

The table lists this clonotype with many counts. V gene TRBV12-3 or TRBV12-4 combines with J gene TRBJ2-3; possibly TRBD2 for D (6 bases). This CDR3 contains 16 residues. The germline V and J ends were trimmed by 4 bases and 2 bases, with 16 bases remaining between them. CDR3 nucleotides: TGTGCCAGCAGTTCAACGGGAGCGGCGGCCACAGATACGCAGTATTTT. Translated: CASSSTGAAATDTQYF.

The chain uses TRBV5-1 and TRBJ2-7; D is undetermined. The CDR3 spans 15 residues. The V gene lost 5 bases and the J gene lost 0 bases, with 15 bases spanning the gap. Germline V lookup: CDR1 SGHRS, CDR2 YFSETQ. The CDR3 reads CASRHTTASSYEQYF. CDR3 nucleotides: TGCGCCAGCAGACACACCACGGCGAGCTCCTACGAGCAGTACTTC.

The chain recombines TRBV10-3 with TRBJ1-2; no reliable D call. The CDR3 length is 12 residues. Trimming left V 4 bases short and J 8 bases short, with 11 bases between. In germline, CDR1 is ENHRY, CDR2 SYGVKD. The CDR3 DNA is TGTGCCATCAGTGGGACCGGAGGGGGCTACACCTTC. Its translation: CAISGTGGGYTF.

This clonotype occurred a few times. The chain employs TRBV2 and TRBJ2-1, with 8 bases identical to TRBD2. J was trimmed by 4 bases and V by 10 bases; bases with no gene match: 3. The CDR3 consists of 12 residues. Germline assignment: CDR1 SNHLY and CDR2 FYNNEI. The CDR3 spells CANRGGYNEQFF. The CDR3 bases are TGTGCCAACCGGGGGGGTTACAATGAGCAGTTCTTC. The complete variable domain, with remaining parts taken from reference TRBV2 and TRBJ2-1, reads EPEVTQTPSHQVTQMGQEVILRCVPISNHLYFYWYRQILGQKVEFLVSFYNNEISEKSEIFDDQFSVERPDGSNFTLKIRSTKLEDSAMYFCANRGGYNEQFFGPGTRLTVL.

The rearrangement uses TRBV7-2 and TRBJ2-3; D unclear. The CDR3 spans 13 residues. In germline, CDR1 is SGHTA, CDR2 FQGNSA. The germline V and J ends were trimmed by 5 bases and 2 bases, with 8 bases remaining between them. CDR3 residues: CASSNSYTDTQYF. The CDR3 DNA reads as TGTGCCAGCAGCAACTCCTACACAGATACGCAGTATTTT.